This passage covers 15 T cell receptor beta chains from one sample sequenced in a study of response to subunit inactivated influenza vaccine. TCRdb reprocessed the RT-PCR reads via MiXCR and lists one record per CDR3 protein. The table has around 520,000 distinct CDR3 sequences, 25% seen once. The sample was CD4+ T cells sorted from PBMCs, taken roughly 5 days after vaccination. The origin of the receptors is a man in his forties or fifties who received an inactivated influenza vaccine.

CDR3 DNA sequence: TGTGCCAGCAGTCCCGGGACGGCCATTGAAAAACTGTTTTTT. Protein sequence: CASSPGTAIEKLFF. The rearrangement links TRBV6-2 or TRBV6-3 to TRBJ1-4; possible D gene TRBD1, 5 bases. Germline CDR1 and CDR2: MNHEY and SVGEGT. CDR3 length: 14 amino acids. Trimming stripped 5 bases from V and 7 bases from J, with 14 bases between.

The chain couples TRBV28 to TRBJ2-2; no clear D gene. From germline, CDR1 is MDHEN and CDR2 SYDVKM. This CDR3 contains 15 residues. With 7 bases removed from V and 4 bases from J, the gap between germline ends came to 16 bases. DNA for the CDR3: TGTGCCAGCACCTTCGACGCCCATCTCACCGGGGAGCTGTTTTTT. As protein: CASTFDAHLTGELFF.

V gene TRBV19 combines with J gene TRBJ1-2; TRBD1 is a possible D gene (6 bases). Looked up from germline, CDR1 is LNHDA and CDR2 is SQIVND (reference sequence). Deletions cut 2 bases from V and 4 bases from J, with 8 bases between. This CDR3 is built from 13 residues. The CDR3 DNA reads as TGTGCCAGTAGTATAAGACAGGCCTATGGCTACACCTTC. Protein: CASSIRQAYGYTF.

This clonotype was seen a handful of times. The V gene is TRBV20-1, the J gene TRBJ2-1; D ambiguous. V gave up 3 bases and J gave up 0 bases, with 9 bases separating them. Germline CDR1 and CDR2: DFQATT and SNEGSKA (reference sequence). There are 14 residues in the CDR3. Written as DNA, the CDR3 is TGCAGTGCTAGGGTCCAGAGCTCCTACAATGAGCAGTTCTTC. Amino acid sequence: CSARVQSSYNEQFF.

The chain is built from TRBV5-6 and TRBJ2-5, with D maybe TRBD2 (6 bases). Germline V lookup: CDR1 SGHDT, CDR2 YYEEEE. The CDR3 contains 16 residues. The germline V and J ends were trimmed by 3 bases and 4 bases, with 19 bases remaining between them. The CDR3 coding sequence is TGTGCCAGCAGCTCCGGGCGGCGGGGCTTCACAGAGACCCAGTACTTC. This codes for CASSSGRRGFTETQYF.

A few counts support this clonotype. This sequence joins TRBV29-1 and TRBJ2-7; 9 nucleotides match TRBD2. The germline gives CDR1 SQVTM, CDR2 ANQGSEA. V lost 5 bases, J lost 3 bases, and 2 bases stayed unmatched. The CDR3 has 12 amino acids. CDR3 in DNA: TGCAGCGTTACGACTAGCGGCTACGAGCAGTACTTC. This encodes CSVTTSGYEQYF.

This clonotype was recorded at least ten times. This rearrangement joins TRBV20-1 to TRBJ2-5; D is ambiguous. With 2 bases removed from V and 2 bases from J, the gap between germline ends came to 12 bases. Germline loops: CDR1 DFQATT, CDR2 SNEGSKA (reference sequence). The CDR3 is 14 residues long. The CDR3 loop reads CSARQILGQETQYF. The CDR3 DNA reads as TGCAGTGCTAGACAGATCTTGGGGCAAGAGACCCAGTACTTC.

Notes on this clonotype: One end of the junction fails to match germline, which may point to a read error. The V call is TRBV20-1, the J call TRBJ2-7; TRBD2 is a possible D gene (6 bases). This CDR3 is built from 12 residues. Germline CDR1 DFQATT, CDR2 SNEGSKA (reference sequence). The CDR3 spells CSAREGLNEQHF. Written as DNA, the CDR3 is TGCAGTGCTAGGGAGGGTCTCAACGAGCAGCACTTC.

The chain has TRBV19 and TRBJ2-2, with TRBD1 as a possible D gene (5 bases). Germline lookup yields CDR1 LNHDA and CDR2 SQIVND (reference sequence). The CDR3 has 19 residues. V gave up 7 bases and J gave up 1 base, with 25 bases separating them. CDR3 sequence (DNA): TGTGCCAGTACCCCAGGGCGGCTATTCCTAAGAGGGAACACCGGGGAGCTGTTTTTT. Protein: CASTPGRLFLRGNTGELFF.

V gene TRBV5-6 combines with J gene TRBJ2-7, with D uncertain. Trimming removed 5 bases from V and 2 bases from J, with 14 bases in between. The CDR3 spans 14 residues. Germline V lookup: CDR1 SGHDT, CDR2 YYEEEE. In nucleotides, the CDR3 is TGTGCCAGCAGACTATTAGAAAGTCCCTACGAGCAGTACTTC. As protein: CASRLLESPYEQYF.

This clonotype has only a few counts. The chain recombines TRBV4-3 with TRBJ1-2; TRBD1 matches at 8 bases. The J segment lost 4 bases and the V segment lost 1 base, leaving 5 bases of the junction unmatched. CDR3 length equals 15 residues. Germline CDR1 is LGHNA and CDR2 is YSLEER. The CDR3 DNA sequence: TGCGCCAGCAGCCAAGGCGCAGGGGGCTTCTATGGCTACACCTTC. Translation gives CASSQGAGGFYGYTF.

The gene calls are TRBV24-1 and TRBJ1-1; D is perhaps TRBD1 (5 bases). CDR1 is KGHDR, CDR2 SFDVKD, per germline. V lost 7 bases to trimming and J lost 2 bases, with 7 bases between them. The CDR3 extends over 12 amino acids. The CDR3 nucleotides read TGTGCCACCAGAGACAGCAACACTGAAGCTTTCTTT. It codes for CATRDSNTEAFF.

In DNA, the CDR3 is TGCAGCGTTCTGGACAGATTGGGAGAGACCCAGTACTTC. Its translation is CSVLDRLGETQYF. The rearrangement joins TRBV29-1 to TRBJ2-5, with D perhaps matching TRBD1 (6 bases). Trimming took 5 bases from V and 4 from J, leaving 14 bases between them. CDR3 length: 13 amino acids. Germline values: CDR1 SQVTM, CDR2 ANQGSEA.

This chain joins TRBV7-2 and TRBJ1-1; 9 nucleotides line up with TRBD1. After removal of 4 bases from V and 0 bases from J, the junction contained 9 bases not matched to a gene. This CDR3 is 17 amino acids long. Looked up from germline, CDR1 is SGHTA and CDR2 is FQGNSA. The CDR3 sequence is CASSSLNRGRMNTEAFF. CDR3 DNA: TGTGCCAGCAGCTCCCTTAACAGGGGGCGGATGAACACTGAAGCTTTCTTT.

The chain couples TRBV12-3 or TRBV12-4 to TRBJ1-2; 7 nucleotides line up with TRBD1. CDR3 length equals 13 residues. V was pared by 6 bases and J by 10 bases, with 11 bases of the junction left unmatched. In DNA form, the CDR3 reads TGTGCCAGCAGACAGACAGGGAGCGCCGCCTACACCTTC. Translating it yields CASRQTGSAAYTF.